This T cell receptor beta chain originates from a study of shared clonotypes between healthy human individuals (dated by TCRdb to about 2020). A note on the overall study: The cohort included three men and two women between 18 and 49 years of age. Different laboratories and diverse techniques were used to prepare libraries and sequence TCR repertoires, to increase sequencing depth and limit assay-specific biases. Leukapheresis yielded between about 0.94 and 10 billion PBMCs per donor. Per donor, three plates each were used for CD4 naive and CD4 memory, two for CD8 naive, and one for CD8 memory. Blood TCR repertoires of about 5 healthy adults were deeply sequenced to estimate repertoire size and the extent of clonotype sharing between individuals.

TCR CDR3 regions were amplified from genomic DNA by multiplex PCR using the deep immunoSEQ assay. Extracted genomic DNA from each cell subset was spread evenly across all wells of several immunoSEQ 96-well plates, with each plate serving as a replicate. Each replicate PCR for sorted subsets received roughly 0.2 ug genomic DNA, equal to about 30,000 T cell genomes. Purified libraries were quantified with a Qubit 3.0 fluorometer, sized on a Bioanalyzer 2100, and re-quantified with the KAPA Library Quantification kit. Every immunoSEQ 96-well plate was sequenced on a dedicated single-read 150-cycle Illumina NextSeq 550 flow cell. Processing in the source paper ran as follows. The immunoSEQ output contained only junctional sequences without quality scores, so filtering could not match that applied to full-length reads. Sequences were annotated with PyIR, a Python wrapper for IgBLAST v1.9, and V/J genes and CDR3 were assigned using IMGT germline references. Any read was removed if the V/J assignment was weak (E-value above 1e-6), the CDR3 was missing, or the read contained stop codons, out-of-frame junctions, or ambiguous translated residues. V3J clonotypes were defined as sequences sharing an identical inferred V gene, J gene, and CDR3 amino acid sequence. The percentage overlap between two repertoires was calculated by dividing the number of shared unique clonotypes by the size of the smaller repertoire. Three approaches were used to assess repertoire richness: RTK rarefaction, the Chao1 estimator, and Recon v2.1 estimates of unobserved clonotypes. OLGA was used to compute generation probabilities for all TCRbeta clonotypes that the gDNA method yielded from a few donors. Not all clones reach the TCRdb copy of this immuneACCESS table, which keeps in-frame sequences only. Checked studies attribute under half of the gap to unresolved V genes and leave the rest unexplained. V and J calls and clone size follow that table, whereas D and trimming were derived from the DNA. For this sample there are some 2 million clones; about 94% appear just once. The ten most abundant clones make up approximately 1.2% of the sample.

Worth noting for this clone: Its target antigen remains unknown. Base qualities were left out, and no much larger clone turns up one base away. This sample includes further DNA sequences coding for the same CDR3.

Findings and caveats that apply to the study as a whole: Larger estimated clonotype richness was generally found for naive subsets than for memory subsets. Across a few donors, approximately 4.9% of naive CD4, approximately 3.5% of naive CD8, around 2.1% of memory CD4, and around 0.4% of memory CD8 clonotypes were shared. Higher generation probabilities were observed for clonotypes shared by all four sorted-subset donors than for non-shared clonotypes. The genetic and exposure-history diversity represented was limited by the small number of donors. Sampling was restricted to blood, and TCR repertoires in tissues likely differ from the TCR repertoires found in blood. Pairwise subsampling led to the expectation that sequencing depth would affect the degree of clonotype sharing among donors. Even with the large sequencing depth, rarefaction of the sorted-subset datasets indicated that sequencing was incomplete.

The CDR3 runs 16 residues from the cysteine to the phenylalanine. CDR3 DNA only is kept here, 48 bases in frame from base 1. A distance of 13 bases separates the germline ends of V and J, which lose 0 bases and 2 bases respectively. As encoded in the germline V gene, CDR1 is MNHEY while CDR2 is SVGAGI. CD8 naive samples were CD45RO-negative cells positively selected for CCR7, giving a CD45RA+CCR7+ population that excluded TemRA cells. Healthy HIV-negative adults with no recently reported acute infections or vaccinations were included as donors. Only Caucasian adults living in Nashville, Tennessee, USA were represented among the donors. Blood was collected by leukapheresis, and PBMCs were isolated by Ficoll-Histopaque density gradient centrifugation and then cryopreserved in liquid nitrogen vapor phase. Purity and quantity of every magnetically sorted T cell population were checked by analytical flow cytometry. From each sorted fraction, genomic DNA was isolated and quantified by UV absorbance on a Nanodrop 2000c.

The chain is made from TRBV6-5 and TRBJ1-2; 5 matching bases give a weak D call of TRBD1. The origin of this receptor is a man aged 18-30 years in good health. The sample comprised naive CD8+ T cells sorted from blood. What this sample's cell subset or site label stands for: CD45RA+CCR7+. The CDR3: CASSYSTGEVNYGYTF. The sequenced DNA is TGTGCCAGCAGTTACTCCACGGGGGAGGTAAACTATGGCTACACCTTC.